This T cell receptor beta chain was profiled in a study of cytomegalovirus exposure and HLA in healthy donors. The study, taken as a whole, reports: Most TCRs appeared rarely, but some public TCRs recurred in many donors. Further analysis, carried out later, found HLA-associated TCR beta chains more clonally expanded than equally common other chains.

Remarks on this clone: The antigen is undetermined.

PCR involved 60 Vbeta and 13 Jbeta primers. Clones were read by immunoSEQ multiplex PCR, and TCRdb kept only the in-frame ones, dropping some. The sample records some 200,000 clones, roughly 84% being singletons. This sequence originates from a woman aged 45-65 years in good health and CMV-seropositive. What was sequenced was PBMCs.

The CDR3 loop reads CASSLEGTGGGTQYF. In nucleotides, the CDR3 is TGTGCCAGCAGCTTAGAAGGGACAGGGGGCGGTACGCAGTATTTT. The V and J genes are TRBV7-8 and TRBJ2-3, with TRBD1 matching over 12 bases. This CDR3 region has 15 residues. Looked up from germline, CDR1 is SGHVS and CDR2 is FQNEAQ. Losses at the gene ends were 1 base for V and 8 bases for J; bases not matched to a gene: 4. Complete variable domain (other parts from reference TRBV7-8 and TRBJ2-3): GAGVSQSPRYKVAKRGQDVALRCDPISGHVSLFWYQQALGQGPEFLTYFQNEAQLDKSGLPSDRFFAERPEGSVSTLKIQRTQQEDSAVYLCASSLEGTGGGTQYFGPGTRLTVL.